This TCR beta chain derives from a study of OX40 agonist ivuxolimab in advanced cancers. About the investigation overall: Ivuxolimab, which targeted the costimulatory receptor OX40 (CD134), was an agonistic, fully human IgG2 monoclonal antibody. Intravenous ivuxolimab was administered to patients every 2 weeks at six dose levels: 0.01, 0.1, 0.3, 1.5, 3 and 10 mg/kg. Among the approximately 50 dose-escalation patients, 19 had hepatocellular carcinoma, roughly 15 melanoma, 9 renal cell carcinoma and 9 head and neck cancer. In the dose-escalation cohort, around four fifths of patients were male, and the mean age was roughly 60 years, with a range of about 23 to 80. Patients were allowed to have had prior anti-PD-1, anti-PD-L1 or anti-CTLA-4 therapy, and around 40% of the dose-escalation patients had previously received checkpoint inhibitors. Three dose-escalation patients achieved partial responses, one with hepatocellular carcinoma and two with cutaneous melanoma. Peripheral TCRbeta sequencing aimed to test whether ivuxolimab altered TCR sequence diversity and caused clonal T-cell expansion. The paper covers the monotherapy dose-escalation part of the phase I ivuxolimab trial, which included N = 52 patients.

General study outcomes and caveats: At doses from 0.1 to 3.0 mg/kg, clonal expansion was seen in both CD4+ and CD8+ blood T cells between baseline and week 6. Partial responders in the 0.1-3.0 mg/kg groups had among the lowest normalized peripheral clonal expansion, especially among CD8+ T cells. Antigen specificity was not determined for the clonally expanded peripheral T cells. Low levels of normalized T-cell clonal expansion were also shown by some nonresponding patients. After ivuxolimab, CD8+ T cells had more expanded clones than CD4+ T cells on average.

The trial excluded patients who had a history of autoimmune disease or who were on systemic immunosuppression. In every dose cohort, peripheral blood was drawn for TCR sequencing at baseline, cycle 4 day 1, and cycle 7 day 1. Samples came from an open-label, multicenter, first-in-human phase I dose-escalation trial of ivuxolimab. Adults with locally advanced or metastatic head and neck squamous cell, hepatocellular, melanoma or renal cell carcinoma were enrolled in the trial. Before TCR sequencing, CD4+ and CD8+ T cells were separately sorted from peripheral blood. Genomic DNA was isolated from the sorted cells so that the TCRbeta CDR3 region could be sequenced. The immunoSEQ Assay was used for sequencing of TCRbeta CDR3 regions. TCRdb obtained this table from immuneACCESS and retained in-frame rearrangements with V and J assigned. These tables miss some clones; where compared with another copy, unresolved V genes account for less than half of the shortfall, and the remainder is unexplained. Within this sample are more than 30,000 clones, with around 89% of them counted one time only. Of the sample, 3.5% to 5% falls within the top ten clones.

Sequences MDHEN (CDR1) and SYDVKM (CDR2) are obtained from the germline V gene. From its cysteine to its phenylalanine, the CDR3 spans 14 amino acids. This entry keeps only the CDR3 DNA: 42 bases, framed from base 1. Relative to germline, V is 8 bases shorter and J is 0 bases shorter, with 8 bases between their ends. Concerning this clone itself: Which antigen it targets is not known. Base-call qualities are not available, and no considerably larger clone is one nucleotide away.

The chain is assembled from TRBV28 and TRBJ2-6; the D gene is not confidently resolved. This sequence originates from an adult with an advanced solid tumor such as melanoma, head and neck, liver or kidney cancer. This specimen was CD4+ or CD8+ T cells sorted from blood, taken in a trial of the OX40 agonist ivuxolimab. The DNA sequence reads TGTGCCAGCTCCAGCTACTCTGGGGCCAACGTCCTGACTTTC. The resulting protein is CASSSYSGANVLTF.